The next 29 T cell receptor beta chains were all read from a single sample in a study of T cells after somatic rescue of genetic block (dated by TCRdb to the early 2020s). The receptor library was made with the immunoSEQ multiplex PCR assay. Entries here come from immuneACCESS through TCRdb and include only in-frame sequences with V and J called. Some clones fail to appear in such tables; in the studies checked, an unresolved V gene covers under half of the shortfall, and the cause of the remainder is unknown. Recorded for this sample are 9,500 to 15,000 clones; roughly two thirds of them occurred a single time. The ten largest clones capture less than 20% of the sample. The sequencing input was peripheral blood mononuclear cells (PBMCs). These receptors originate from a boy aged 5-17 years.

The CDR3 DNA sequence: TGCGCCAGCAGCTTGGCCGGGGTCGGCACAGATACGCAGTATTTT. Translating it yields CASSLAGVGTDTQYF. The genes are TRBV5-1 and TRBJ2-3; perhaps TRBD2 as D (5 bases). CDR1 and CDR2 (germline): SGHRS, YFSETQ. V was shortened by 0 bases and J by 1 base, with 9 bases between the two germline ends. CDR3 length equals 15 residues.

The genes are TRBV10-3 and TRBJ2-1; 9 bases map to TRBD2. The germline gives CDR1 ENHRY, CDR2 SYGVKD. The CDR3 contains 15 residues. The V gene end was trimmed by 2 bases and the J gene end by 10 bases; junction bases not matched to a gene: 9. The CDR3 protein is CAISEPHSSGNEQFF. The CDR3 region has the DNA TGTGCCATCAGTGAGCCTCACTCTAGCGGGAACGAGCAGTTCTTC.

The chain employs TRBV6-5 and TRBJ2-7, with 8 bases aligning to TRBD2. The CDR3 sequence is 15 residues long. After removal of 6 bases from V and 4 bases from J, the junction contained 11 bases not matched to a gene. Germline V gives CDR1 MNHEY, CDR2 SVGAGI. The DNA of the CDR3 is TGTGCCAGCAGACCCCGGGAGGGCTCGGGATACGAGCAGTACTTC. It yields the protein CASRPREGSGYEQYF.

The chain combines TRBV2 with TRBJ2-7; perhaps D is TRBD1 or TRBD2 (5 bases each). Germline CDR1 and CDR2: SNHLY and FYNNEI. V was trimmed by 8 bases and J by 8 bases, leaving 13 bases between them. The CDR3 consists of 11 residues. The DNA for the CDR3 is TGTGCCAGCTCCGAGCGGACAAAGCAGTACTTC. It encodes CASSERTKQYF.

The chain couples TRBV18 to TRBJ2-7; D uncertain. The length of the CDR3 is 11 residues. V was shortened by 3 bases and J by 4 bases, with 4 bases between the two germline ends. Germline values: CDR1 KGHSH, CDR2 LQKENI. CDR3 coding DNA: TGTGCCAGCTCACCCCAGTACGAGCAGTACTTC. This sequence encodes CASSPQYEQYF.

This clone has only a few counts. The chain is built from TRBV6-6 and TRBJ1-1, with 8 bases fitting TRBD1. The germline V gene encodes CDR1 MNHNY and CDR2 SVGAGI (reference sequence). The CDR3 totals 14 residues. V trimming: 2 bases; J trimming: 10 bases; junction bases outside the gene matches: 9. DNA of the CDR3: TGTGCCAGCAGTTACCCCGACAGGGGTATGGCAGCTTTCTTT. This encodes CASSYPDRGMAAFF.

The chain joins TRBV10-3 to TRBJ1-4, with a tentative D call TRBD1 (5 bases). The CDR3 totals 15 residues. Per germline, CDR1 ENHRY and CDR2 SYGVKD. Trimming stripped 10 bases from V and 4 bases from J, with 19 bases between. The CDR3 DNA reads TGTGCCACCTCTCGAAGAGACAGCGGTAATGAAAAACTGTTTTTT. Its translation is CATSRRDSGNEKLFF.

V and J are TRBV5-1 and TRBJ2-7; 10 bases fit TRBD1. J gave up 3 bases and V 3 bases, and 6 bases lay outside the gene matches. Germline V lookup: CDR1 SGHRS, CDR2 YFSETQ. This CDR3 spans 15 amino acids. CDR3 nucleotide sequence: TGCGCCAGCAGCTGGGGGACAGGGGTCCTCTACGAGCAGTACTTC. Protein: CASSWGTGVLYEQYF. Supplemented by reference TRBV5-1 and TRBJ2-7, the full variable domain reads KAGVTQTPRYLIKTRGQQVTLSCSPISGHRSVSWYQQTPGQGLQFLFEYFSETQRNKGNFPGRFSGRQFSNSRSEMNVSTLELGDSALYLCASSWGTGVLYEQYFGPGTRLTVT.

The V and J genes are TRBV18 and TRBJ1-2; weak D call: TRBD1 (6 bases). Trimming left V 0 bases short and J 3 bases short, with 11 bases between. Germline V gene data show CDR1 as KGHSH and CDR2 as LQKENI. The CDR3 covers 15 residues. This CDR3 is CASSPPQGKDYGYTF. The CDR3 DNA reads TGTGCCAGCTCACCACCCCAGGGGAAGGACTATGGCTACACCTTC. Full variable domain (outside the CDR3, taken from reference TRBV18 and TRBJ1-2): NAGVMQNPRHLVRRRGQEARLRCSPMKGHSHVYWYRQLPEEGLKFMVYLQKENIIDESGMPKERFSAEFPKEGPSILRIQQVVRGDSAAYFCASSPPQGKDYGYTFGSGTRLTVV.

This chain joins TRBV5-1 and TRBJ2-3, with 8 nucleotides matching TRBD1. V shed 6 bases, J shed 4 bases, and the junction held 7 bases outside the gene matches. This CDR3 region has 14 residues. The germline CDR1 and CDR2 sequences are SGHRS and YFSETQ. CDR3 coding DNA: TGCGCCAGCAAGGGCGACAGGGGCGCAGATACGCAGTATTTT. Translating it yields CASKGDRGADTQYF.

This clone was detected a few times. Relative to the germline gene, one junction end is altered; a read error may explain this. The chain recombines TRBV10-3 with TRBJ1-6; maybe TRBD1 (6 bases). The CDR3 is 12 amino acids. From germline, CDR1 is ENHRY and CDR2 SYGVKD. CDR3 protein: CAVRGFNSPLHF. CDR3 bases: TGTGCCGTCAGGGGTTTTAATTCACCCCTCCACTTT.

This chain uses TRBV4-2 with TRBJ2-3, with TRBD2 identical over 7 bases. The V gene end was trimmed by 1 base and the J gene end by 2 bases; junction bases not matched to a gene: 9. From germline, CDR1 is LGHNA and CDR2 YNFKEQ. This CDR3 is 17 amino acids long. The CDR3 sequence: CASSQVPPGGITDTQYF. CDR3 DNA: TGTGCCAGCAGCCAAGTCCCCCCGGGGGGAATCACAGATACGCAGTATTTT.

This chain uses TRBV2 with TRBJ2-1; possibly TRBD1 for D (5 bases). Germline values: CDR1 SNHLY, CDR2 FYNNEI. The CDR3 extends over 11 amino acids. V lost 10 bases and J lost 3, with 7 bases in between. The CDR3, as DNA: TGTGCCACCCAGGGCTACAATGAGCAGTTCTTC. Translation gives CATQGYNEQFF.

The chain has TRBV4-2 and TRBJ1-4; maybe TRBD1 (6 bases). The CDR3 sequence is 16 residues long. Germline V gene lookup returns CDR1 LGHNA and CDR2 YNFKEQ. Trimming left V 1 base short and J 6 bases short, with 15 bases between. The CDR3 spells CASSQGFTGLHEKLFF. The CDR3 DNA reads TGTGCCAGCAGCCAAGGCTTTACAGGGCTCCATGAAAAACTGTTTTTT.

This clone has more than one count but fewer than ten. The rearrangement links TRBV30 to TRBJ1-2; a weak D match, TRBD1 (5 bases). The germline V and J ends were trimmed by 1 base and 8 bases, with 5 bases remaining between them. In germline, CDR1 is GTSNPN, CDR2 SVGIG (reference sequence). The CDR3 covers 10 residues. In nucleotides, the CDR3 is TGTGCCTGGAGTGGACAGGGCTACACCTTC. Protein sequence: CAWSGQGYTF.

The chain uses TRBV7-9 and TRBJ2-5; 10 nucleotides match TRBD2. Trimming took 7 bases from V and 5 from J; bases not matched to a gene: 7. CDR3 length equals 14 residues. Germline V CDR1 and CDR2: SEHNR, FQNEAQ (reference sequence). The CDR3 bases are TGTGCCAGCACCGACGTACTAGCGGGGGAGACCCAGTACTTC. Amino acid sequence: CASTDVLAGETQYF.

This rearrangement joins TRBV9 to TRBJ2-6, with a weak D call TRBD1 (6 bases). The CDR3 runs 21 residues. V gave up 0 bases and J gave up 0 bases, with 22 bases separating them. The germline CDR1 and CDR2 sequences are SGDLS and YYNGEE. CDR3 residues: CASSVVPDRSVTFSGANVLTF. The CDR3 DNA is TGTGCCAGCAGCGTAGTCCCAGACAGGTCTGTTACTTTCTCTGGGGCCAACGTCCTGACTTTC.

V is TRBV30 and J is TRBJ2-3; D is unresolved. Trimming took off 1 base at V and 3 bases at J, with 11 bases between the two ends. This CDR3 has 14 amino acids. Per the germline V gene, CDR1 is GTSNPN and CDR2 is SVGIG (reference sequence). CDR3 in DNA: TGTGCCTGGAGTGAAGGTCTTCATACAGATACGCAGTATTTT. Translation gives CAWSEGLHTDTQYF.

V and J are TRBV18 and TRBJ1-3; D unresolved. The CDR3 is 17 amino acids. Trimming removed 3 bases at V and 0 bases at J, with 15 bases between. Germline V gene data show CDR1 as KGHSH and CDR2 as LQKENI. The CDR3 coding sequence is TGTGCCAGCTCACCCCTTGACTCTCCCCTCTCTGGAAACACCATATATTTT. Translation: CASSPLDSPLSGNTIYF.

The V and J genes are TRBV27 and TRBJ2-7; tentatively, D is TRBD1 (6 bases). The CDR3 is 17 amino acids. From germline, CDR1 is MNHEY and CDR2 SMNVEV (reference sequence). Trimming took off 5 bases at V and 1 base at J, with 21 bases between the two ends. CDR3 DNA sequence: TGTGCCAGCAGTGAAACCCGGCAGGGGCCTATTTCCTACGAGCAGTACTTC. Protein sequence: CASSETRQGPISYEQYF.

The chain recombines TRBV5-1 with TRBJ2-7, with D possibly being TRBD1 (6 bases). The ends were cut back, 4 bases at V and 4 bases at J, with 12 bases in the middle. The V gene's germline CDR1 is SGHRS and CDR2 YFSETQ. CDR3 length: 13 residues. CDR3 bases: TGCGCCAGCAGCCTCGGGACATGGTACGAGCAGTACTTC. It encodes CASSLGTWYEQYF.

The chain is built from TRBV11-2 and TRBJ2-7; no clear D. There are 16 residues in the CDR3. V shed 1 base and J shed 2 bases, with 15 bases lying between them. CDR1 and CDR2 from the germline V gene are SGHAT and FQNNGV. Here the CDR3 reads CASSLALYSAPYEQYF. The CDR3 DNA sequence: TGTGCCAGCAGCTTAGCCCTGTACTCAGCCCCCTACGAGCAGTACTTC.

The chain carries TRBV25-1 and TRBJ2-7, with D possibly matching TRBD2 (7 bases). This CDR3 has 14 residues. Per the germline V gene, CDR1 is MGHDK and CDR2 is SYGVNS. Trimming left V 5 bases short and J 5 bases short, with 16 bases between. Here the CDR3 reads CASSLGGRANEQYF. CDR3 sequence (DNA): TGTGCCAGCAGTCTGGGGGGGCGGGCTAACGAGCAGTACTTC.

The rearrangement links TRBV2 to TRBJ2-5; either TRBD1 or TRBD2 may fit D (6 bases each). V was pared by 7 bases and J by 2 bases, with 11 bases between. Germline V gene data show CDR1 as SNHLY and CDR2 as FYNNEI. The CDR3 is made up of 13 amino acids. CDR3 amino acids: CASTQGRQETQYF. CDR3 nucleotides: TGTGCCAGCACCCAGGGGAGGCAAGAGACCCAGTACTTC.

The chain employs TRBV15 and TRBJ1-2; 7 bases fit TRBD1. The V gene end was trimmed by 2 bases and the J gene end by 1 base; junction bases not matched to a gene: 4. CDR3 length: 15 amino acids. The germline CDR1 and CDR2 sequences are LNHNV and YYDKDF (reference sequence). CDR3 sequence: CATSRRTGFNYGYTF. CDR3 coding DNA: TGTGCCACCAGCAGAAGGACAGGTTTTAACTATGGCTACACCTTC.

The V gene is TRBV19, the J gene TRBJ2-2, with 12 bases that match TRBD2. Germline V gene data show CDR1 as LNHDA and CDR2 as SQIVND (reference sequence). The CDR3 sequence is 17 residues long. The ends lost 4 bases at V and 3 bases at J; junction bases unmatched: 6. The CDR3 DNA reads TGTGCCAGTAGTAGGCTAGCGGGAGGGCCGTACACCGGGGAGCTGTTTTTT. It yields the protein CASSRLAGGPYTGELFF.

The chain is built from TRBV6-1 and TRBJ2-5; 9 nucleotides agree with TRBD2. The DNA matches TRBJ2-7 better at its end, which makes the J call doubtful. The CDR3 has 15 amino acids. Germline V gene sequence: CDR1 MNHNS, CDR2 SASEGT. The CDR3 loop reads CASSLAGPTGAEQYF. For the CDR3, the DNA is TGTGCCAGCAGTCTAGCGGGACCCACAGGAGCCGAGCAGTACTTC.

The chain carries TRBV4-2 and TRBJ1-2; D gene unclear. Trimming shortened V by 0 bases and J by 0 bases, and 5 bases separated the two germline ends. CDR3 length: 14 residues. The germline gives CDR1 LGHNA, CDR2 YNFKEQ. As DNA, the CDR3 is TGTGCCAGCAGCCAAGAGGGGACTAACTATGGCTACACCTTC. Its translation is CASSQEGTNYGYTF.

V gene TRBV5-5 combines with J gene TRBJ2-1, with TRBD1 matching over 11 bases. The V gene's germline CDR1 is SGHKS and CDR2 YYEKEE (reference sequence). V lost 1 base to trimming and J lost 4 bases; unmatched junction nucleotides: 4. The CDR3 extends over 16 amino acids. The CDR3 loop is CASSLPGTGGYNEQFF. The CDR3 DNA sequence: TGTGCCAGCAGCTTGCCAGGGACAGGGGGTTACAATGAGCAGTTCTTC.